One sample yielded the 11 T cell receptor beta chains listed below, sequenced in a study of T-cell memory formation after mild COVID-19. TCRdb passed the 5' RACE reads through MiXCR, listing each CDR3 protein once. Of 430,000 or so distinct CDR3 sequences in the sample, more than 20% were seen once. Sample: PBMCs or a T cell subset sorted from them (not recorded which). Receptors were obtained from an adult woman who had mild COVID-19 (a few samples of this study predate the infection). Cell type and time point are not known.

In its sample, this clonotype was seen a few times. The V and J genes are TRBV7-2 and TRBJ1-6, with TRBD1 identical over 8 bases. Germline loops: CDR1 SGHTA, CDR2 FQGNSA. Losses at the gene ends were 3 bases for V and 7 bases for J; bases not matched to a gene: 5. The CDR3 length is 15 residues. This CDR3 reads CASSLDRAKNSPLHF. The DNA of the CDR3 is TGTGCCAGCAGCTTGGACAGGGCCAAAAATTCACCCCTCCACTTT.

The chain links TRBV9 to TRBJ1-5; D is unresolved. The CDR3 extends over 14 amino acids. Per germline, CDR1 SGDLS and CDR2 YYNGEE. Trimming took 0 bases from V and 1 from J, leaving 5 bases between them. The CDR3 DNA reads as TGTGCCAGCAGCGTAGCTTCGAGCAATCAGCCCCAGCATTTT. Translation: CASSVASSNQPQHF. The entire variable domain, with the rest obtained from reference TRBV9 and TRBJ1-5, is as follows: DSGVTQTPKHLITATGQRVTLRCSPRSGDLSVYWYQQSLDQGLQFLIQYYNGEERAKGNILERFSAQQFPDLHSELNLSSLELGDSALYFCASSVASSNQPQHFGDGTRLSIL.

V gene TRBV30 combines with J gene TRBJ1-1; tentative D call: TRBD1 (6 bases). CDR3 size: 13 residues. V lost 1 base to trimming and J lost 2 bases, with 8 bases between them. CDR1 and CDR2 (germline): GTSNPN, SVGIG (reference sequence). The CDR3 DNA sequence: TGTGCCTGGAGTGCAGGGACAAACACTGAAGCTTTCTTT. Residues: CAWSAGTNTEAFF.

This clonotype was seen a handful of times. The CDR3 spells CASSQVIPGLAGYNEQFF. CDR3 DNA sequence: TGCGCCAGCAGCCAAGTCATCCCGGGACTAGCGGGTTACAATGAGCAGTTCTTC. The V call is TRBV4-1, the J call TRBJ2-1; TRBD2 aligns across 12 bases. This CDR3 is 18 amino acids long. V lost 1 base, J lost 4 bases, and 8 bases stayed unmatched. Germline V lookup: CDR1 MGHRA, CDR2 YSYEKL.

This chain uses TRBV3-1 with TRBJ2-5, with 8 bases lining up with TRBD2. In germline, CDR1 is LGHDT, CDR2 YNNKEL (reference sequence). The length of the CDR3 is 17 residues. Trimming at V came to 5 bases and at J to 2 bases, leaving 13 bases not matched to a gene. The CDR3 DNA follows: TGTGCCAGCAGCTCAACCAGGGGTAGCGGGGCGCAAGAGACCCAGTACTTC. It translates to CASSSTRGSGAQETQYF.

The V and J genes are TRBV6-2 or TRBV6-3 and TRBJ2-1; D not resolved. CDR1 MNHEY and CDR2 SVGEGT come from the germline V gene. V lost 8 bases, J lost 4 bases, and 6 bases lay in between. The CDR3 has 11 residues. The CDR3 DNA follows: TGTGCCAGCCTCAGATACAATGAGCAGTTCTTC. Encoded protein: CASLRYNEQFF.

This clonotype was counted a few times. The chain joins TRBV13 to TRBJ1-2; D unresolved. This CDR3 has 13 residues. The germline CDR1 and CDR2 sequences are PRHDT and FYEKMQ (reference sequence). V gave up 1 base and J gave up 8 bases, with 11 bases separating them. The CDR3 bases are TGTGCCAGCAGCTTAGTGAGGACCATGGGCTACACCTTC. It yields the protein CASSLVRTMGYTF.

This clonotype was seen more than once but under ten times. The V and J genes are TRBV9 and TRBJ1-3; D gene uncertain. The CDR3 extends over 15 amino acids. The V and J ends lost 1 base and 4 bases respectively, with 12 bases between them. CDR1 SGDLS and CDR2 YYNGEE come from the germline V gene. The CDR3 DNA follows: TGTGCCAGCAGCGTAAGAGTAGAGGGAGGAAACACCATATATTTT. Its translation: CASSVRVEGGNTIYF.

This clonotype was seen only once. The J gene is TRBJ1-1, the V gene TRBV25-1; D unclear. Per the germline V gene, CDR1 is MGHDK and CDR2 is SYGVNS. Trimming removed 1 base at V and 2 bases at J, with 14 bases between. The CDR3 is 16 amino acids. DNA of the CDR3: TGTGCCAGCAGTGAATCAATAGACAAGGGAAACACTGAAGCTTTCTTT. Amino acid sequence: CASSESIDKGNTEAFF.

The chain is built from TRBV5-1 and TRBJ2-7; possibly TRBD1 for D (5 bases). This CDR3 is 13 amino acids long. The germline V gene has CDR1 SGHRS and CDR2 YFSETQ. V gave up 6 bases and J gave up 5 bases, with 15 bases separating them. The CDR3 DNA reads TGCGCCAGCACGAATGGTGCAGGGCACGAGCAGTACTTC. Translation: CASTNGAGHEQYF.

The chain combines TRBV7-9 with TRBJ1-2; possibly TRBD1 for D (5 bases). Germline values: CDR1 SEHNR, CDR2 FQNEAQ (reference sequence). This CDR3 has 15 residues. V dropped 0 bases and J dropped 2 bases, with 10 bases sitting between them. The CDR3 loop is CASSLAQATNYGYTF. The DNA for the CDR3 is TGTGCCAGCAGCTTAGCACAGGCGACGAACTATGGCTACACCTTC.